This T cell receptor (beta chain) was recovered during a study of identical twins. A universal primer site came from template switching; cDNA carried unique molecular identifiers. TCRdb redid the calling of the 5' RACE reads with MiXCR, one entry per CDR3 protein. Here the sample spans more than 650,000 distinct CDR3 sequences, 6% to 6.5% being singletons. The CDR3 covers 16 residues. Germline trimming cut 0 bases from V and 3 bases from J; bases unmatched to any gene: 5. Germline V gene sequence: CDR1 SGHTA, CDR2 FQGNSA. Turning to this clonotype: The antigen remains undetermined.

Healthy Caucasians made up all donors. Findings of the study overall: Model-predicted out-of-frame TCR alpha sharing fell below observed values in monozygotic twins. Zero-insertion findings could be partly confounded by invariant cells (MAIT and iNKT cells).

This TCR came from a man between 18 and 29 years old in good health. This chain joins TRBV7-2 and TRBJ2-1; 7 bases line up with TRBD2. Sequenced input: naive T cells sorted from blood. CDR3 coding DNA: TGTGCCAGCAGCTTAGCGGGAGGGAGCGGCTACAATGAGCAGTTCTTC. Translating it yields CASSLAGGSGYNEQFF.